One sample yielded the 10 T cell receptor beta chains listed below, sequenced in a study of blood T cells in healthy people across ages. A J-beta primer mix and a sample-barcoded 5' primer were used in a second PCR of about 7 to 12 cycles. Each CDR3 protein is one row after TCRdb ran MiXCR on the 5' RACE reads. The sample consists of roughly 700,000 distinct CDR3 sequences, more than 40% of them appearing once. Sequenced: blood. All receptors come from an older woman in good health.

The chain recombines TRBV18 with TRBJ2-4, with 9 nucleotides matching TRBD2. The closer fit of TRBJ2-7 to the DNA end suggests the J call may be wrong. The germline V gene has CDR1 KGHSH and CDR2 LQKENI. The CDR3 length is 19 residues. CDR3 DNA: TGTGCCAGCTCACCACAGGTAGCGGGAGAAAGTAAGGAACTGTACGAGCAGTACTTC. Translating gives CASSPQVAGESKELYEQYF.

J is TRBJ2-5 and V is TRBV6-2 or TRBV6-3; the D gene is possibly TRBD2 (6 bases). The CDR3 contains 12 residues. Trimming took 5 bases from V and 11 from J, leaving 15 bases between them. Germline CDR1 and CDR2: MNHEY and SVGEGT. CDR3 loop: CASSDQRVGQYF. CDR3 nucleotides: TGTGCCAGCAGTGACCAGCGGGTCGGGCAGTACTTC.

V usage is TRBV2 and J usage is TRBJ1-1; D gene unclear. Germline lookup yields CDR1 SNHLY and CDR2 FYNNEI. CDR3 length: 16 amino acids. The ends were cut back, 6 bases at V and 0 bases at J, with 17 bases in the middle. CDR3: CASRLRDLVMNTEAFF. DNA for the CDR3: TGTGCCAGCAGGCTCCGGGATCTTGTTATGAACACTGAAGCTTTCTTT.

This clonotype was detected ten times or more. The J gene is TRBJ1-2, the V gene TRBV3-1; tentatively, D is TRBD1 (6 bases). V was cut by 0 bases and J by 4 bases, with 24 bases left in between. CDR1 and CDR2 (germline): LGHDT, YNNKEL (reference sequence). The CDR3 is 19 residues long. CDR3 sequence reads: CASSQEGRAEGDPTYGYTF. For the CDR3, the DNA is TGTGCCAGCAGCCAAGAAGGTAGGGCCGAGGGGGATCCTACCTATGGCTACACCTTC.

There are a few counts of this clonotype. V gene TRBV27 combines with J gene TRBJ1-1, with 7 bases that match TRBD1. Trimming at V came to 8 bases and at J to 7 bases, leaving 13 bases not matched to a gene. This CDR3 is built from 14 residues. CDR1 and CDR2 from the germline V gene are MNHEY and SMNVEV (reference sequence). The CDR3 protein is CASCRQGTAHEAFF. As DNA, the CDR3 is TGTGCCAGCTGTCGACAAGGGACAGCTCATGAAGCTTTCTTT.

This clonotype has a handful of counts. The CDR3 sequence: CASSQDGAEAGYTF. CDR3 sequence (DNA): TGTGCCAGCAGCCAAGATGGAGCCGAGGCGGGCTACACCTTC. The chain joins TRBV3-1 to TRBJ1-2; D remains ambiguous. The CDR3 is made up of 14 amino acids. Per the germline V gene, CDR1 is LGHDT and CDR2 is YNNKEL (reference sequence). The V and J ends lost 0 bases and 8 bases respectively, with 13 bases between them.

V and J are TRBV24-1 and TRBJ2-6; no clear D gene. The CDR3 has 16 amino acids. Trimming took 3 bases from V and 0 from J, leaving 8 bases between them. Germline V gene sequence: CDR1 KGHDR, CDR2 SFDVKD. The CDR3 DNA reads as TGTGCCACCAGTGATAATGGGGACTCTGGGGCCAACGTCCTGACTTTC. The encoded protein is CATSDNGDSGANVLTF.

The genes are TRBV6-1 and TRBJ2-7; D not resolved. V shed 7 bases and J shed 5 bases, with 6 bases lying between them. The CDR3 extends over 10 amino acids. CDR1 and CDR2 (germline): MNHNS, SASEGT. The CDR3 bases are TGTGCCAGCATAGATGACGAGCAGTACTTC. Translated: CASIDDEQYF.

The chain uses TRBV7-2 and TRBJ2-3, with 8 bases matching TRBD2. CDR1 SGHTA and CDR2 FQGNSA come from the germline V gene. This CDR3 has 16 amino acids. The ends lost 3 bases at V and 4 bases at J; junction bases unmatched: 9. CDR3 in amino acids: CASSFGSGTIADTQYF. The CDR3 region has the DNA TGTGCCAGCAGCTTCGGTAGCGGGACGATCGCAGATACGCAGTATTTT.

The J gene is TRBJ1-1, the V gene TRBV20-1; D is ambiguous. Germline-derived CDR1 and CDR2 are DFQATT and SNEGSKA (reference sequence). The CDR3 sequence is 11 residues long. Trimming cost V 5 bases and J 5 bases, with 9 bases left between them. Here the CDR3 DNA reads TGCAGTGCTGTGACTAGAACTGAAGCTTTCTTT. Amino acids: CSAVTRTEAFF.